The sample holds one count of the clone carrying this TCR beta chain. The antigen remains undetermined. The data stem from a study of T cells in localized non-small cell lung cancer. Sequenced by immunoSEQ multiplex PCR; TCRdb stores in-frame clones only, minus some. The profile shows tens of thousands of clones, around 90% of them singletons. Findings of the study overall: In adjacent lung appeared a median approximately 61 of the top 100 tumor clones.

CDR3 length equals 13 residues. V lost 3 bases, J lost 11 bases, and 13 bases lay in between. Germline CDR1 SNHLY, CDR2 FYNNEI. This receptor was taken from a man between 35 and 75 years old with stage I squamous cell lung carcinoma. The source material was peripheral blood, sampled before any cancer treatment. J is TRBJ1-4 and V is TRBV2, with a weak D call TRBD1 (6 bases). The CDR3, as DNA: TGTGCCAGCAGTGAGGTCCGGAGGGGGAAACTGTTTTTT. Amino acids: CASSEVRRGKLFF.